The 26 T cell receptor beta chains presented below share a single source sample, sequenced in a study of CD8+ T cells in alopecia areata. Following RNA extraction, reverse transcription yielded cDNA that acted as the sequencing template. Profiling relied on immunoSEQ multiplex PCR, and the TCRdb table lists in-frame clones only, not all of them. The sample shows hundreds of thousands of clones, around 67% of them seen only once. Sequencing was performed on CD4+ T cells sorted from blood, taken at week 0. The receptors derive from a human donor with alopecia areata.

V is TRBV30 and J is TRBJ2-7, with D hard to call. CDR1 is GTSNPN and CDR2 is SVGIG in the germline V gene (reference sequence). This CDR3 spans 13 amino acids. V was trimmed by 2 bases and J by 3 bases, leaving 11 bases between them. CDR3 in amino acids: CAWSKTSSYEQYF. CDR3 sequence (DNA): TGTGCCTGGAGTAAGACCTCTAGCTACGAGCAGTACTTC.

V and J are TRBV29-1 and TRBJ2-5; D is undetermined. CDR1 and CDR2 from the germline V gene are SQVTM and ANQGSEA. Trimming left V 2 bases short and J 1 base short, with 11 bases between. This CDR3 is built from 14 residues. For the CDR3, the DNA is TGCAGCGTTGAATCCGCCGGTGTCCAAGAGACCCAGTACTTC. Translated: CSVESAGVQETQYF.

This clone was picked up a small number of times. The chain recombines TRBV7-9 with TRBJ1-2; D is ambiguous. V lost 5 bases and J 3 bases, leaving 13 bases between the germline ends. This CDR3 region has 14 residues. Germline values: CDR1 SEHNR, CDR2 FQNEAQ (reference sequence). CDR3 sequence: CASSPGPPDYGYTF. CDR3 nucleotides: TGTGCCAGCAGCCCGGGCCCCCCGGACTATGGCTACACCTTC. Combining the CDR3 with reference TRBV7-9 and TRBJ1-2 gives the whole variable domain DTGVSQNPRHKITKRGQNVTFRCDPISEHNRLYWYRQTLGQGPEFLTYFQNEAQLEKSRLLSDRFSAERPKGSFSTLEIQRTEQGDSAMYLCASSPGPPDYGYTFGSGTRLTVV.

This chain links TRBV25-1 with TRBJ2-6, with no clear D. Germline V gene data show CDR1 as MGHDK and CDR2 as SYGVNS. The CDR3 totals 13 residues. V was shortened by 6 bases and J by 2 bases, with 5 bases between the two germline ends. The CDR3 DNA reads TGTGCCAGCAGCCTGCCTGGGGCCAACGTCCTGACTTTC. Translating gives CASSLPGANVLTF.

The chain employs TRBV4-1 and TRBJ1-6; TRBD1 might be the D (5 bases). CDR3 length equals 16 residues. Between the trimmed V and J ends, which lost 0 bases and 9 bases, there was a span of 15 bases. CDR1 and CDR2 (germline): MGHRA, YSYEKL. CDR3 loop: CASSQDAAGPSSPLHF. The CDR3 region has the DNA TGCGCCAGCAGCCAAGATGCCGCAGGGCCGTCTTCACCCCTCCACTTT.

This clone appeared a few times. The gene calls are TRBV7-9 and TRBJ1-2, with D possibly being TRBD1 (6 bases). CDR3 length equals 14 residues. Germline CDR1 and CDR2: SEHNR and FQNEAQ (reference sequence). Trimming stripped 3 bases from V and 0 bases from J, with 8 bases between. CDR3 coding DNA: TGTGCCAGCAGCTTGCAGGGGCCTAACTATGGCTACACCTTC. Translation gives CASSLQGPNYGYTF.

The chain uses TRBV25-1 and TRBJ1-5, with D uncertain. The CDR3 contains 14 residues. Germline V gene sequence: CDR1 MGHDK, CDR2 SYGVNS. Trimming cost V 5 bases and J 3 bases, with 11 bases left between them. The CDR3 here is CASSPLYFNQPQHF. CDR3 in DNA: TGTGCCAGCAGTCCACTCTATTTCAATCAGCCCCAGCATTTT.

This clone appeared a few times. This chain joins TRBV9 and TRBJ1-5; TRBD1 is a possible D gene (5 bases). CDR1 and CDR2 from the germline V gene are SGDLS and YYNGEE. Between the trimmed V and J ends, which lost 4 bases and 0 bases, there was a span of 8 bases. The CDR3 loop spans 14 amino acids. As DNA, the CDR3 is TGTGCCAGCAGCCTGGGACTTAGCAATCAGCCCCAGCATTTT. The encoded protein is CASSLGLSNQPQHF.

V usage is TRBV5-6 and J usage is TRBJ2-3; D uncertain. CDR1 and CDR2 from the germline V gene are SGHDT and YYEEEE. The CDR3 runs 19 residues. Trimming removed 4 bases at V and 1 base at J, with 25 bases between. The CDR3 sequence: CASSLLDRRLLGGTDTQYF. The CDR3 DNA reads TGTGCCAGCAGCCTTCTCGACCGGCGGCTCCTTGGTGGCACAGATACGCAGTATTTT.

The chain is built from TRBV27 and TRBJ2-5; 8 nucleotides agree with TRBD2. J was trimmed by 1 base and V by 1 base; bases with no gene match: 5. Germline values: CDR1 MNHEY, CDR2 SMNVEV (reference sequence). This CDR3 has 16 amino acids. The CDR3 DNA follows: TGTGCCAGCAGTTTATGGGCGGGGGGCCTCCAAGAGACCCAGTACTTC. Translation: CASSLWAGGLQETQYF.

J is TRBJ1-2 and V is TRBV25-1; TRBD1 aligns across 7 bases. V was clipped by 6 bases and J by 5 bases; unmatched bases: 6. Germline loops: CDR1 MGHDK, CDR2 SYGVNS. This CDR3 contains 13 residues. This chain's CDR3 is CASSAGTAYGYTF. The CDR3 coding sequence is TGTGCCAGCAGCGCAGGGACAGCTTATGGCTACACCTTC.

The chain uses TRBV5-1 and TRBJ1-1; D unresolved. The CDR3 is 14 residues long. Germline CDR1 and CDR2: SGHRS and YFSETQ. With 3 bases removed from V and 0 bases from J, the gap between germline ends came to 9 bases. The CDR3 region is CASSSGGMNTEAFF. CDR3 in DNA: TGCGCCAGCAGCTCGGGAGGTATGAACACTGAAGCTTTCTTT.

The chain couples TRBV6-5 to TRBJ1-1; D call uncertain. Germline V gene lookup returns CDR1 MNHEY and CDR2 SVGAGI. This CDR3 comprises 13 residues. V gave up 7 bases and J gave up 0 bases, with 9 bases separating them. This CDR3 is CASTPQVNTEAFF. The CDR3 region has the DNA TGTGCCAGCACTCCCCAGGTGAACACTGAAGCTTTCTTT.

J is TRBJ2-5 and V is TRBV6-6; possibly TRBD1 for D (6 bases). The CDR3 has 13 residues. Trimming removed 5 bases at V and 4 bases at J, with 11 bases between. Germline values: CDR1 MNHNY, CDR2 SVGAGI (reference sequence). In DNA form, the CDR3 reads TGTGCCAGCAGTAAACAGGGCACAGAGACCCAGTACTTC. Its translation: CASSKQGTETQYF.

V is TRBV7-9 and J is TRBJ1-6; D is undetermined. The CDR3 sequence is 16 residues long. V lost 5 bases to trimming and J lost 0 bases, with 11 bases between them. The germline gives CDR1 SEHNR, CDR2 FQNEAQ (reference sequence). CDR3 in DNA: TGTGCCAGCAGCACCAGATCGAGCTCCTATAATTCACCCCTCCACTTT. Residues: CASSTRSSSYNSPLHF.

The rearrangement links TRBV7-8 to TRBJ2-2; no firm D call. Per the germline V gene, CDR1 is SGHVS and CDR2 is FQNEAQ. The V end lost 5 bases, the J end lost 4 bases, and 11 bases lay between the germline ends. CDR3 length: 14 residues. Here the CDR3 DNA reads TGTGCCAGCAGCCCATGGTCAAGCACCGGGGAGCTGTTTTTT. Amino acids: CASSPWSSTGELFF. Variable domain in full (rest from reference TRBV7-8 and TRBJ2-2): GAGVSQSPRYKVAKRGQDVALRCDPISGHVSLFWYQQALGQGPEFLTYFQNEAQLDKSGLPSDRFFAERPEGSVSTLKIQRTQQEDSAVYLCASSPWSSTGELFFGEGSRLTVL.

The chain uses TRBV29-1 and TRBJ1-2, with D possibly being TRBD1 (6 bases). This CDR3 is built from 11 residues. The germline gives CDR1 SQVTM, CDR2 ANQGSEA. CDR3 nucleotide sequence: TGCACCCCGGGACAAGCCTATGGCTACACCTTC. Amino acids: CTPGQAYGYTF.

The CDR3 DNA is TGCAGCGTTAACATGGGAAGAGGCTACACCTTC. This sequence encodes CSVNMGRGYTF. The chain couples TRBV29-1 to TRBJ1-2; D gene unclear. This CDR3 region has 11 residues. Trimming cost V 5 bases and J 8 bases, with 12 bases left between them. Germline CDR1 reads SQVTM; CDR2 reads ANQGSEA.

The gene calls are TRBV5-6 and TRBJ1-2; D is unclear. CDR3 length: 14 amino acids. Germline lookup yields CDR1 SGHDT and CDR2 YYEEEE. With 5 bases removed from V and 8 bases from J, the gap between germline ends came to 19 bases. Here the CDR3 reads CASSRPERAGGYTF. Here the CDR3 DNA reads TGTGCCAGCAGTCGACCCGAAAGGGCGGGAGGCTACACCTTC.

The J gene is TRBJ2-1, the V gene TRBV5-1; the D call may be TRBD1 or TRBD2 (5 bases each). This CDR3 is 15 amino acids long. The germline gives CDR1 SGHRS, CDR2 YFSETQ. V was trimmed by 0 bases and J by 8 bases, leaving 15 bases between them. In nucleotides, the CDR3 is TGCGCCAGCAGCTTGGATGGGACGGCGGGTGATGAGCAGTTCTTC. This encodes CASSLDGTAGDEQFF. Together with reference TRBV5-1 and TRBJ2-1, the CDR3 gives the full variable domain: KAGVTQTPRYLIKTRGQQVTLSCSPISGHRSVSWYQQTPGQGLQFLFEYFSETQRNKGNFPGRFSGRQFSNSRSEMNVSTLELGDSALYLCASSLDGTAGDEQFFGPGTRLTVL.

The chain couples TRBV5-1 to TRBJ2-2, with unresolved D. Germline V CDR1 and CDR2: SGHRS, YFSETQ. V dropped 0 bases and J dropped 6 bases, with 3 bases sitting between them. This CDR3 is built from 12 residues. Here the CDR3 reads CASSLVSGELFF. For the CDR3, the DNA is TGCGCCAGCAGCTTGGTGTCCGGGGAGCTGTTTTTT.

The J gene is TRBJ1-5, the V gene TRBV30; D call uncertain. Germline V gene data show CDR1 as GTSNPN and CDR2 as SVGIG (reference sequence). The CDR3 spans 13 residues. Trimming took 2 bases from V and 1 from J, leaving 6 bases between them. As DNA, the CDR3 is TGTGCCTGGAGTAAGTCGAGCAATCAGCCCCAGCATTTT. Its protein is CAWSKSSNQPQHF.

The CDR3 sequence: CSATSGTGVDEQYF. CDR3 in DNA: TGCAGCGCGACCTCCGGGACAGGGGTGGACGAGCAGTACTTC. This chain connects TRBV29-1 to TRBJ2-7; 10 bases align to TRBD1. The V gene's germline CDR1 is SQVTM and CDR2 ANQGSEA. The CDR3 totals 14 residues. With V trimmed by 7 bases and J by 5 bases, 11 bases remained unmatched.

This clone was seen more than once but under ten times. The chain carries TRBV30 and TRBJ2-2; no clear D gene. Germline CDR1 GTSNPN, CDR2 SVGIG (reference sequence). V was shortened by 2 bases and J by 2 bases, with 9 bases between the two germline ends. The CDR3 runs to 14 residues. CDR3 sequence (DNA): TGTGCCTGGAGTAACGTTCGAAACACCGGGGAGCTGTTTTTT. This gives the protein CAWSNVRNTGELFF.

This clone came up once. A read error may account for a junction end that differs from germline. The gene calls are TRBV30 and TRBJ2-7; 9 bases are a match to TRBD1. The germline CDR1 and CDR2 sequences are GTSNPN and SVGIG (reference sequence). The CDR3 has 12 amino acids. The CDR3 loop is CAWSVRGQGINF. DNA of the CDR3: TGTGCCTGGAGTGTACGGGGACAGGGTATAAACTTC.

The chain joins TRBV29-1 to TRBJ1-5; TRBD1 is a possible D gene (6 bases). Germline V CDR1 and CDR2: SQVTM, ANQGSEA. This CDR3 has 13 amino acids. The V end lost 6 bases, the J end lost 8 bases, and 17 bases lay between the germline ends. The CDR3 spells CSVGAGNREPQHF. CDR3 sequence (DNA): TGCAGCGTGGGAGCGGGGAACAGGGAGCCCCAGCATTTT.